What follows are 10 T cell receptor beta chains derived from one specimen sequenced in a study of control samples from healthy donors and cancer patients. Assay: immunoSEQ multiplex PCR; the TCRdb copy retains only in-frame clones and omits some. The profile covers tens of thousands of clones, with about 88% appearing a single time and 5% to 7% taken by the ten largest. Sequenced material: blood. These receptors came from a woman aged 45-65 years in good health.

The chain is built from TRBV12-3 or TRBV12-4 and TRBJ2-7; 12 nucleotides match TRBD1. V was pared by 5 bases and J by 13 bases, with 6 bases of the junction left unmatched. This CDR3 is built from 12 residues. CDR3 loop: CASSGGQGATYF. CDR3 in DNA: TGTGCCAGCAGTGGGGGACAGGGGGCGACTTACTTC.

CDR3 loop: CASSQRGGGESKNIQYF. CDR3 sequence (DNA): TGTGCCAGCAGCCAAAGAGGGGGCGGAGAATCCAAAAACATTCAGTACTTC. This sequence joins TRBV3-1 (or the pseudogene TRBV3-2) and TRBJ2-4; 7 nucleotides align to TRBD1. V dropped 2 bases and J dropped 2; count of bases not matched to a gene: 9. Germline CDR1 LGHDT, CDR2 YNNKEL (reference sequence). The CDR3 runs to 17 residues.

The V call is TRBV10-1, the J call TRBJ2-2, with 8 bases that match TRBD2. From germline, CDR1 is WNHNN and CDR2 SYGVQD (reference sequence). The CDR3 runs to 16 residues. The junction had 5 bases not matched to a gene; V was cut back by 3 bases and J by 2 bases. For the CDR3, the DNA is TGCGCCAGCAGTGACGCGACTAGCGTTAACACCGGGGAGCTGTTTTTT. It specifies CASSDATSVNTGELFF.

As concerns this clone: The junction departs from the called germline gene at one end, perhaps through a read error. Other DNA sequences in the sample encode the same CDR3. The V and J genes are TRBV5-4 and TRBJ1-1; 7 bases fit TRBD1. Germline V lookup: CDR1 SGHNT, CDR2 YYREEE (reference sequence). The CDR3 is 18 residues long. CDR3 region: CASSLAFRGAPLNTEAFF. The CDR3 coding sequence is TGTGCCAGCAGCTTGGCTTTCAGGGGGGCCCCCCTGAACACCGAAGCTTTCTTT. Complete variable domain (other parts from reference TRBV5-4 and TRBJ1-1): ETGVTQSPTHLIKTRGQQVTLRCSSQSGHNTVSWYQQALGQGPQFIFQYYREEENGRGNFPPRFSGLQFPNYSSELNVNALELDDSALYLCASSLAFRGAPLNTEAFFGQGTRLTVV.

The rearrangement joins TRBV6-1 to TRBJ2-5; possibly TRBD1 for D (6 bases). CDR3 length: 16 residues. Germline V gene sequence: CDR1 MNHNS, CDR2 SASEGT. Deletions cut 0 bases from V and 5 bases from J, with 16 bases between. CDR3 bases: TGTGCCAGCAGTGAAGCAATACAGGGAGTAAGGGAGACCCAGTACTTC. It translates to CASSEAIQGVRETQYF.

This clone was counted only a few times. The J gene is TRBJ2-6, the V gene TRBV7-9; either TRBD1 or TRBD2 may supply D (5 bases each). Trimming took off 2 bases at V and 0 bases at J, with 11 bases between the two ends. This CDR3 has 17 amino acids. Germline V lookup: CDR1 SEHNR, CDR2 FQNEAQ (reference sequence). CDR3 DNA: TGTGCCAGCAGCTTAAGACAGACTATCTCTGGGGCCAACGTCCTGACTTTC. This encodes CASSLRQTISGANVLTF. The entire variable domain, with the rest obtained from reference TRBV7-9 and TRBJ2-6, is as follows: DTGVSQNPRHKITKRGQNVTFRCDPISEHNRLYWYRQTLGQGPEFLTYFQNEAQLEKSRLLSDRFSAERPKGSFSTLEIQRTEQGDSAMYLCASSLRQTISGANVLTFGAGSRLTVL.

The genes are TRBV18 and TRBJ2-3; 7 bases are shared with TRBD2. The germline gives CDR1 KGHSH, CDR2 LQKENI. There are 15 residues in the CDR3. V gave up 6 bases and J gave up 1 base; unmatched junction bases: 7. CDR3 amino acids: CASSQTSVGTDTQYF. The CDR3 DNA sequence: TGTGCCAGCTCCCAAACTAGCGTCGGCACAGATACGCAGTATTTT.

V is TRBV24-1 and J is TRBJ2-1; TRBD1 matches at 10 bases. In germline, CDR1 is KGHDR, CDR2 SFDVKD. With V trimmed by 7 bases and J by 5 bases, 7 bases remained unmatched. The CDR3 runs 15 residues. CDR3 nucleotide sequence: TGTGCCACCAGCGACCCCGGGACAGGGGACAATGAGCAGTTCTTC. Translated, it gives CATSDPGTGDNEQFF.

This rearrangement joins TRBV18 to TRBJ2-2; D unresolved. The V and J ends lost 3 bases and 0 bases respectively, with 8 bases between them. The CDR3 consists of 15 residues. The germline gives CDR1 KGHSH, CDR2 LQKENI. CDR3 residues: CASSPPDSNTGELFF. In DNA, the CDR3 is TGTGCCAGCTCACCTCCCGACTCGAACACCGGGGAGCTGTTTTTT.

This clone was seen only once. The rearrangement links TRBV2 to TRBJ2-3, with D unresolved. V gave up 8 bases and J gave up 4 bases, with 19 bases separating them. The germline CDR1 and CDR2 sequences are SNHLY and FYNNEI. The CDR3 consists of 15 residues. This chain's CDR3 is CASRKPIRPADTQYF. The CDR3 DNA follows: TGTGCCAGCCGTAAGCCCATTCGCCCAGCAGATACGCAGTATTTT.